A single sample gave rise to the 6 T cell receptor beta chains below, sequenced in a study of vaccination effects on CD4 cells after COVID-19 (dated by TCRdb to between 2021 and 2024). Library prep was done by the immunoSEQ multiplex PCR assay. TCRdb limited this immuneACCESS table to in-frame rearrangements with V and J called. A share of clones is missing; checked studies link under half to unresolved V genes, and the rest is unexplained. The sample table lists 20,000 to 25,000 clones, 73% of them with a count of one. Of the sample, 10% to 15% falls within the top ten clones. The ViraFEST assay stimulated PBMC with viral peptide pools and then used TCR sequencing to identify antigen-specific CD4+ T cell clonotypes by expansion. After more than 9 days of culture, CD4+ T cells were isolated with the EasySep CD4+ T cell isolation kit. No antigen has been assigned to these receptors. Material: CD4+ T cells from PBMCs cultured with HCoV-229E spike peptides, obtained before COVID-19 vaccination. The cell subset or site label for this specimen denotes: HCoV-229E spike overlapping peptide pool stimulation. These receptors all come from a human donor who received a COVID-19 vaccine.

The CDR3 coding sequence is TGTGCCAGCAGCTCCAGGCTTACGCAGCCCCAGCATTTT. As protein: CASSSRLTQPQHF. V is TRBV7-2 and J is TRBJ1-5; no reliable D call. V was shortened by 4 bases and J by 7 bases, with 11 bases between the two germline ends. Germline values: CDR1 SGHTA, CDR2 FQGNSA. The CDR3 sequence is 13 residues long.

The chain is built from TRBV25-1 and TRBJ1-1; D gene ambiguous. Germline CDR1 and CDR2: MGHDK and SYGVNS. CDR3 length: 12 residues. Trimming left V 5 bases short and J 3 bases short, with 7 bases between. The CDR3 sequence: CASSRSYTEAFF. DNA of the CDR3: TGTGCCAGCAGTAGATCGTACACTGAAGCTTTCTTT.

The chain recombines TRBV30 with TRBJ1-2; a possible D gene is TRBD1 (6 bases). The germline V and J ends were trimmed by 2 bases and 8 bases, with 15 bases remaining between them. CDR3 length: 13 amino acids. Germline assignment: CDR1 GTSNPN and CDR2 SVGIG (reference sequence). The CDR3 bases are TGTGCCTGGAGTCTACGGCTGAGGGGGGGCTACACCTTC. Its translation is CAWSLRLRGGYTF.

The chain is built from TRBV14 and TRBJ2-1; D call uncertain. V was cut by 4 bases and J by 0 bases, with 10 bases left in between. Germline CDR1 SGHDN, CDR2 FVKESK. The CDR3 loop spans 15 amino acids. The CDR3 loop is CASSLYRNSYNEQFF. DNA for the CDR3: TGTGCCAGCAGCCTCTACCGTAACTCCTACAATGAGCAGTTCTTC.

As for this clone: The identical CDR3 is also encoded by other nucleotide sequences in the sample. The chain couples TRBV5-1 to TRBJ2-5; D not resolved. The CDR3 extends over 11 amino acids. The V end lost 5 bases, the J end lost 3 bases, and 5 bases lay between the germline ends. CDR1 is SGHRS, CDR2 YFSETQ, per germline. The CDR3 bases are TGCGCCAGCAGTTTAGAAGAGACCCAGTACTTC. Protein product: CASSLEETQYF.

The V and J genes are TRBV6-5 and TRBJ2-7, with D tentatively TRBD1 (5 bases). The CDR3 runs 13 residues. The V end lost 6 bases, the J end lost 2 bases, and 11 bases lay between the germline ends. The germline V gene encodes CDR1 MNHEY and CDR2 SVGAGI. In DNA, the CDR3 is TGTGCCAGCAGGATAGACAGTACCTACGAGCAGTACTTC. It is translated as CASRIDSTYEQYF.